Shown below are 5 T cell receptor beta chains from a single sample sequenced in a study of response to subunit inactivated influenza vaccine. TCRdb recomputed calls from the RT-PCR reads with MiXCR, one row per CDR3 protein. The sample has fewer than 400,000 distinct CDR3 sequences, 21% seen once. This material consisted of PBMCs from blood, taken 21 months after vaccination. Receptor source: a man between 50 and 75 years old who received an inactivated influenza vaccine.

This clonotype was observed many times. The CDR3 here is CASSDMGNQPQHF. The CDR3 bases are TGTGCCAGCAGCGACATGGGCAATCAGCCCCAGCATTTT. The rearrangement joins TRBV4-2 to TRBJ1-5; D not resolved. The CDR3 length is 13 residues. Germline lookup yields CDR1 LGHNA and CDR2 YNFKEQ. V lost 5 bases to trimming and J lost 2 bases, with 7 bases between them.

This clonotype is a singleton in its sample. The DNA of the CDR3 is TGTGCCTGGAGTGTACGTGGGGGGGCCATGTCCTACAATGAGCAGTTCTTC. This translates into CAWSVRGGAMSYNEQFF. V usage is TRBV30 and J usage is TRBJ2-1; tentatively, D is TRBD2 (7 bases). Germline loops: CDR1 GTSNPN, CDR2 SVGIG (reference sequence). Trimming stripped 0 bases from V and 1 base from J, with 16 bases between. CDR3 length equals 17 residues. Together with reference TRBV30 and TRBJ2-1, the CDR3 gives the full variable domain: SQTIHQWPATLVQPVGSPLSLECTVEGTSNPNLYWYRQAAGRGLQLLFYSVGIGQISSEVPQNLSASRPQDRQFILSSKKLLLSDSGFYLCAWSVRGGAMSYNEQFFGPGTRLTVL.

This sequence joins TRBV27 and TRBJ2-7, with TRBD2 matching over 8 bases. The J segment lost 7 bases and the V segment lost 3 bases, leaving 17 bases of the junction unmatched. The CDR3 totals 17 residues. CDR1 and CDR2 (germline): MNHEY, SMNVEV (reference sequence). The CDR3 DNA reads TGTGCCAGCAGTTTTTTGATTTCCGTAGCGGGATCGGGTGAGCAGTACTTC. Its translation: CASSFLISVAGSGEQYF.

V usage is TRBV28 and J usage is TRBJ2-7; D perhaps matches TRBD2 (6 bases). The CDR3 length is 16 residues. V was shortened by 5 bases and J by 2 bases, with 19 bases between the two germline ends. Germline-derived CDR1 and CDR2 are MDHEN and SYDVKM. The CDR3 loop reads CASSENGTPNPYEQYF. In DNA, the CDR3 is TGTGCCAGCAGTGAAAACGGGACTCCCAACCCCTACGAGCAGTACTTC.

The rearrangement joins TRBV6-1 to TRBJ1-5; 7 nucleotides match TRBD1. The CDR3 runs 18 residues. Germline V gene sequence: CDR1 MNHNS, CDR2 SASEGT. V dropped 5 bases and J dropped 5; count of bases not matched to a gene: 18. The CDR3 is CASSLGPRQGLMYQPQHF. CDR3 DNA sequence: TGTGCCAGCAGTCTTGGGCCGAGACAGGGCTTAATGTATCAGCCCCAGCATTTT.